These 17 T cell receptor beta chains share one sample of origin, sequenced in a study of control samples from healthy donors and cancer patients. Data came from immunoSEQ multiplex PCR; TCRdb stores just in-frame clones and leaves some out. The sample has 20,000 to 30,000 clones, roughly 93% seen once; the top ten hold 13%. The sample comprised PBMCs. The source of these receptors is a man over 45 with lung cancer.

The V gene is TRBV28, the J gene TRBJ2-2; tentative D call: TRBD2 (6 bases). Trimming removed 10 bases from V and 5 bases from J, with 20 bases in between. Per the germline V gene, CDR1 is MDHEN and CDR2 is SYDVKM. This CDR3 is built from 15 residues. This chain's CDR3 is CATRDSGSLTGELFF. CDR3 in DNA: TGTGCCACCCGGGACTCCGGCTCCCTTACCGGGGAGCTGTTTTTT. Drawing the rest from reference TRBV28 and TRBJ2-2, the complete variable domain is DVKVTQSSRYLVKRTGEKVFLECVQDMDHENMFWYRQDPGLGLRLIYFSYDVKMKEKGDIPEGYSVSREKKERFSLILESASTNQTSMYLCATRDSGSLTGELFFGEGSRLTVL.

This clone showed up just a few times. The chain is built from TRBV24-1 and TRBJ1-2; 8 bases are a match to TRBD1. The CDR3 sequence is 16 residues long. Per germline, CDR1 KGHDR and CDR2 SFDVKD. With 0 bases clipped from V and 8 bases from J, the junction kept 10 bases outside the gene matches. The CDR3 loop reads CATSDLDAGGLGGYTF. As DNA, the CDR3 is TGTGCCACCAGTGATTTGGATGCAGGGGGCTTGGGCGGCTACACCTTC.

The J gene is TRBJ1-3, the V gene TRBV7-9; no clear D gene. The CDR3 extends over 14 amino acids. Germline V lookup: CDR1 SEHNR, CDR2 FQNEAQ (reference sequence). Between the trimmed V and J ends, which lost 2 bases and 0 bases, there was a span of 5 bases. The CDR3 spells CASSLLGSGNTIYF. In DNA form, the CDR3 reads TGTGCCAGCAGCTTACTAGGCTCTGGAAACACCATATATTTT.

A single count supports this clone. The chain combines TRBV5-6 with TRBJ2-1; TRBD1 might be the D (5 bases). Trimming shortened V by 0 bases and J by 8 bases, and 12 bases separated the two germline ends. CDR1 is SGHDT and CDR2 is YYEEEE in the germline V gene. The length of the CDR3 is 14 residues. The chain's CDR3 is CASSLVPGQDEQFF. CDR3 nucleotides: TGTGCCAGCAGCTTGGTTCCAGGGCAGGATGAGCAGTTCTTC.

The chain employs TRBV11-2 and TRBJ2-7; D is uncertain. From germline, CDR1 is SGHAT and CDR2 FQNNGV. Trimming took off 4 bases at V and 9 bases at J, with 13 bases between the two ends. This CDR3 contains 12 residues. Written as DNA, the CDR3 is TGTGCCAGCAGCTCCCCGTTTGGTGGGCAGTACTTC. Amino acids: CASSSPFGGQYF.

The chain uses TRBV2 and TRBJ2-5; TRBD1 matches 9 bases. V shed 7 bases, J shed 4 bases, and the junction held 10 bases outside the gene matches. The V gene's germline CDR1 is SNHLY and CDR2 FYNNEI. The CDR3 runs 15 residues. CDR3 amino acids: CASTLDRGRGETQYF. The CDR3 DNA follows: TGTGCCAGCACACTAGACAGGGGGAGAGGAGAGACCCAGTACTTC.

This chain links TRBV7-8 with TRBJ1-5; unclear D gene. The germline CDR1 and CDR2 sequences are SGHVS and FQNEAQ. CDR3 length: 18 residues. Trimming cost V 5 bases and J 2 bases, with 22 bases left between them. For the CDR3, the DNA is TGTGCCAGCAGCAAGAGGCCTTTAGTGAGTTCGGGCAATCAGCCCCAGCATTTT. Translating it yields CASSKRPLVSSGNQPQHF. The entire variable domain, with the rest obtained from reference TRBV7-8 and TRBJ1-5, is as follows: GAGVSQSPRYKVAKRGQDVALRCDPISGHVSLFWYQQALGQGPEFLTYFQNEAQLDKSGLPSDRFFAERPEGSVSTLKIQRTQQEDSAVYLCASSKRPLVSSGNQPQHFGDGTRLSIL.

The chain employs TRBV2 and TRBJ2-7; D assignment may be TRBD1 or TRBD2 (5 bases each). The CDR3 sequence is 12 residues long. CDR1 is SNHLY, CDR2 FYNNEI, per germline. Trimming removed 6 bases at V and 3 bases at J, with 9 bases between. The CDR3 reads CASRRDHYEQYF. The CDR3 DNA reads TGTGCCAGCAGGAGGGACCACTACGAGCAGTACTTC.

V gene TRBV6-6 combines with J gene TRBJ1-1; TRBD1 aligns across 10 bases. This CDR3 spans 15 amino acids. V was clipped by 5 bases and J by 4 bases; unmatched bases: 7. The germline V gene encodes CDR1 MNHNY and CDR2 SVGAGI (reference sequence). CDR3 amino acids: CASSSPDRGGTEAFF. In DNA, the CDR3 is TGTGCCAGCAGTAGCCCGGACAGGGGGGGCACTGAAGCTTTCTTT.

V is TRBV9 and J is TRBJ1-5; possible D gene TRBD1, 5 bases. The CDR3 covers 15 residues. Germline assignment: CDR1 SGDLS and CDR2 YYNGEE. The V end was cut by 0 bases, the J end by 3 bases, with 10 bases between. The CDR3 reads CASSVGAGNNQPQHF. The CDR3 region has the DNA TGTGCCAGCAGCGTAGGGGCAGGGAACAATCAGCCCCAGCATTTT.

V and J are TRBV4-3 and TRBJ1-4; maybe TRBD1 (5 bases). Germline V gene data show CDR1 as LGHNA and CDR2 as YSLEER. This CDR3 spans 19 amino acids. V lost 0 bases and J 0 bases, leaving 17 bases between the germline ends. The CDR3 DNA reads as TGCGCCAGCAGCCAAGAATGGAGAGGGGTTGGCCCAACTAATGAAAAACTGTTTTTT. It encodes CASSQEWRGVGPTNEKLFF.

CDR3 sequence (DNA): TGTGCCACCAGTGACCCCCCGGGTGGGGGCGCCTCCTACAATGAGCAGTTCTTC. Encoded protein: CATSDPPGGGASYNEQFF. V and J are TRBV24-1 and TRBJ2-1, with D maybe TRBD1 (6 bases). Germline V gives CDR1 KGHDR, CDR2 SFDVKD. Trimming removed 4 bases from V and 0 bases from J, with 18 bases in between. The CDR3 runs to 18 residues.

The chain recombines TRBV9 with TRBJ1-3; D gene ambiguous. The CDR3 is made up of 16 amino acids. Germline lookup yields CDR1 SGDLS and CDR2 YYNGEE. Trimming took 4 bases from V and 0 from J, leaving 14 bases between them. CDR3: CASSLTDANSGNTIYF. CDR3 bases: TGTGCCAGCAGCTTAACGGACGCGAACTCTGGAAACACCATATATTTT.

The chain combines TRBV7-3 with TRBJ2-5; possible D gene TRBD2, 6 bases. The CDR3 is made up of 15 amino acids. V was trimmed by 8 bases and J by 2 bases, leaving 18 bases between them. Germline V gene data show CDR1 as SGHTA and CDR2 as FQGTGA. The CDR3 DNA sequence: TGTGCCAGCGGATTGGGAGCGGGCCGACAAGAGACCCAGTACTTC. Residues: CASGLGAGRQETQYF.

V usage is TRBV4-3 and J usage is TRBJ1-6; TRBD1 matches at 7 bases. Germline-derived CDR1 and CDR2 are LGHNA and YSLEER. The CDR3 totals 15 residues. V was pared by 0 bases and J by 7 bases, with 3 bases of the junction left unmatched. The DNA of the CDR3 is TGCGCCAGCAGCCAAGAACTGGGACAGAATTCACCCCTCCACTTT. It encodes CASSQELGQNSPLHF.

The chain couples TRBV5-1 to TRBJ2-2, with a weak D call TRBD2 (6 bases). Germline assignment: CDR1 SGHRS and CDR2 YFSETQ. V lost 2 bases and J 4 bases, leaving 15 bases between the germline ends. The CDR3 totals 16 residues. The CDR3 reads CASSFNGGGSTGELFF. CDR3 nucleotides: TGCGCCAGCAGCTTTAACGGGGGTGGTAGCACCGGGGAGCTGTTTTTT.

V is TRBV6-5 and J is TRBJ1-2; 7 bases are a match to TRBD1. Germline CDR1 is MNHEY and CDR2 is SVGAGI. The junction had 9 bases not matched to a gene; V was cut back by 2 bases and J by 3 bases. The CDR3 is made up of 16 amino acids. The CDR3 loop is CASSYVRTGGYYGYTF. DNA of the CDR3: TGTGCCAGCAGTTACGTGCGGACAGGAGGATACTATGGCTACACCTTC.